The T cell receptor (beta chain) described here comes from a study of blood T cells in healthy people across ages. This clonotype was found many times. Its target is unknown. CDR3 length: 13 residues. Germline V CDR1 and CDR2: SGHTA, FQGNSA. Trimming took 1 base from V and 2 from J, leaving 3 bases between them. Next came a second PCR, run for about 6 to 12 cycles, which used a sample-barcoded 5' primer along with a J-beta primer mix. No fewer than 3 million CDR3-containing paired-end reads came from each sample. TCRdb fed the 5' RACE reads into MiXCR, producing one record per CDR3 protein. The data contain about 940,000 distinct CDR3 sequences, about 48% of them singletons. Findings and caveats of the study: Researchers deemed the diversity estimates from one million T cells underestimates.

The sample consisted of blood. The sequence derives from a man aged 25 to 40 in good health. V usage is TRBV7-2 and J usage is TRBJ2-1, with D unresolved. The DNA for the CDR3 is TGTGCCAGCAGCTTAGGTACCTACAATGAGCAGTTCTTC. Its protein is CASSLGTYNEQFF.